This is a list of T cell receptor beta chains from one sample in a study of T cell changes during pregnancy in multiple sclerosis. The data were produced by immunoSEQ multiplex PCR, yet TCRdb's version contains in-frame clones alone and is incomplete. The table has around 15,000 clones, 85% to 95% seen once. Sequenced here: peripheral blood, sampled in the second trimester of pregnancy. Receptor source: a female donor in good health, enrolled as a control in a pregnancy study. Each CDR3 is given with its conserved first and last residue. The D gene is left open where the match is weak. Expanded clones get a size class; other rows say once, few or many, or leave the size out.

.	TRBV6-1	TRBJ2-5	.	CASSHMYQETQYF	TGTGCCAGCAGCCACATGTACCAAGAGACCCAGTACTTC
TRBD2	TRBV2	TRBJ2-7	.	CASTREGDEQYF	TGTGCCAGCACGAGGGAGGGCGACGAGCAGTACTTC
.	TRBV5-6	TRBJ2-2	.	CASSSRGYTGELFF	TGTGCCAGCAGCTCCCGAGGGTACACCGGGGAGCTGTTTTTT
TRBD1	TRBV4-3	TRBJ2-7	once	CASSQGSGGRHEQYF	TGCGCCAGCAGCCAAGGGTCAGGGGGCCGCCACGAGCAGTACTTC
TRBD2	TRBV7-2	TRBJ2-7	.	CASSSPQTSGTSYEQYF	TGTGCCAGCAGCTCCCCACAGACTAGCGGGACTTCCTACGAGCAGTACTTC
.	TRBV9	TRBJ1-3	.	CASSGTVGGGYSGNTIYF	TGTGCCAGCAGCGGAACGGTTGGGGGCGGATACTCTGGAAACACCATATATTTT
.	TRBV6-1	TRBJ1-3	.	CASSDATASGNTIYF	TGTGCCAGCAGTGACGCGACAGCCTCTGGAAACACCATATATTTT
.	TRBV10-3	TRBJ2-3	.	CAISEIGDTQYF	TGTGCCATCAGTGAGATCGGAGATACGCAGTATTTT
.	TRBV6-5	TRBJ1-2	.	CASHGGLYGYTF	TGTGCCAGCCATGGGGGGTTGTATGGCTACACCTTC
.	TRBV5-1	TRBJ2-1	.	CASSTLDSNEQFF	TGCGCCAGCAGCACCTTAGACTCCAATGAGCAGTTCTTC
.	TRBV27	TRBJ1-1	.	CASSVDRNTEAFF	TGTGCCAGCAGTGTGGACAGGAACACTGAAGCTTTCTTT
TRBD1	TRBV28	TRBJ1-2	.	CASSGQDHYGYTF	TGTGCCAGCAGTGGACAGGATCACTATGGCTACACCTTC
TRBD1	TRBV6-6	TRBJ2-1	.	CASSRDRGYNEQFF	TGTGCCAGCAGTCGGGACAGGGGTTACAATGAGCAGTTCTTC
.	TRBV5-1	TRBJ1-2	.	CASSLAREDGYTF	TGCGCCAGCAGCTTAGCCAGGGAGGATGGCTACACCTTC
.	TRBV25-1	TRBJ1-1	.	CASSEVGARAEAFF	TGTGCCAGCAGCGAAGTGGGGGCCAGGGCTGAAGCTTTCTTT
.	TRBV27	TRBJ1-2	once	CASSYDGARNYGYTF	TGTGCCAGCAGTTACGATGGGGCGCGGAACTATGGCTACACCTTC
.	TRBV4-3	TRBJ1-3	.	CASSPSGSGNTIYF	TGCGCCAGCAGCCCCTCGGGCTCTGGAAACACCATATATTTT
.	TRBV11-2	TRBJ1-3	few	CASSFLGNTIYF	TGTGCCAGCAGCTTCTTGGGAAACACCATATATTTT
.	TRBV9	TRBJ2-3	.	CASSARDSGQDTQYF	TGTGCCAGCAGCGCCCGGGACTCGGGCCAGGATACGCAGTATTTT
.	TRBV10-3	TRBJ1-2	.	CAISDKRGGGYTF	TGTGCCATCAGTGATAAGCGGGGCGGGGGCTACACCTTC
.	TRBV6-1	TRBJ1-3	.	CASSGRQSSGNTIYF	TGTGCCAGCAGTGGGCGACAGTCCTCTGGAAACACCATATATTTT
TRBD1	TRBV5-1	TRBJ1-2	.	CASSQQGSLGYGYTF	TGCGCCAGCAGCCAACAGGGGTCCCTTGGCTATGGCTACACCTTC
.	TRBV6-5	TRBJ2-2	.	CASTPSLTGELFF	TGTGCCAGCACCCCGTCCCTTACCGGGGAGCTGTTTTTT
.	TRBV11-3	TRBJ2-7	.	CASSLETAAYEQYF	TGTGCCAGCAGCTTAGAGACAGCTGCCTACGAGCAGTACTTC
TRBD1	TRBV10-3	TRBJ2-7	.	CAISFYRGYEQYF	TGTGCCATCAGTTTTTACAGGGGCTACGAGCAGTACTTC
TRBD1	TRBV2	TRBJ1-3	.	CASSEAPRGLSGNTIYF	TGTGCCAGCAGTGAAGCGCCCAGGGGGCTGAGTGGAAACACCATATATTTT
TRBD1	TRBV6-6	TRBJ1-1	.	CASTSGGTGNTEAFF	TGTGCCAGCACCTCAGGGGGCACGGGGAACACTGAAGCTTTCTTT
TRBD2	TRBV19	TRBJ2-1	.	CASSDRDYHYNEQFF	TGTGCCAGTAGCGACCGGGACTACCACTACAATGAGCAGTTCTTC
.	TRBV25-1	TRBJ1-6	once	CASRPAIGAGSPLHF	TGTGCCAGCAGGCCGGCGATAGGCGCAGGATCACCCCTCCACTTT
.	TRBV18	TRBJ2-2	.	CASSPIQGSGELFF	TGTGCCAGCTCACCAATACAGGGTTCCGGGGAGCTGTTTTTT
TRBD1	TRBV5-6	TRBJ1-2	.	CASSLGVGRGLYGYTF	TGTGCCAGCAGCTTGGGAGTTGGCAGGGGGCTTTACGGCTACACCTTC
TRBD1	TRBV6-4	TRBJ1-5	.	CASAPEGRGQNQPQHF	TGTGCCAGCGCCCCGGAGGGCAGGGGGCAAAATCAGCCCCAGCATTTT
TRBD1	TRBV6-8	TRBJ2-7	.	CASSYSGTGTYEQYF	TGTGCCAGCAGTTACTCCGGGACAGGGACCTACGAGCAGTACTTC
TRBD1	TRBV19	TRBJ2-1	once	CASGGQGGYNEQFF	TGTGCCAGTGGGGGACAGGGGGGTTACAATGAGCAGTTCTTC
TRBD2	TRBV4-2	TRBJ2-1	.	CASSRFYGAGGSSYNEQFF	TGTGCCAGCAGCCGATTCTACGGAGCGGGAGGGAGCTCCTACAATGAGCAGTTCTTC
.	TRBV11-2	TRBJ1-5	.	CASSLGQNQPQHF	TGTGCCAGCAGCTTAGGACAGAATCAGCCCCAGCATTTT
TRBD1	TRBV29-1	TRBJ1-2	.	CSTWDRGVYGYTF	TGCAGCACCTGGGACAGGGGTGTTTATGGCTACACCTTC
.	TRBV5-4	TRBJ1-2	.	CASSLDRFGYTF	TGTGCCAGCAGCTTGGACAGATTTGGCTACACCTTC
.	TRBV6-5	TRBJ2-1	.	CAISSGSSYNEQFF	TGTGCCATTTCGTCAGGCAGCTCCTACAATGAGCAGTTCTTC
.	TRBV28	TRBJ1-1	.	CASRYGQNTEAFF	TGTGCCAGCAGATACGGACAGAACACTGAAGCTTTCTTT
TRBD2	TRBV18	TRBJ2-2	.	CASSSASGLNTGELFF	TGTGCCAGCTCATCCGCTAGCGGCCTGAACACCGGGGAGCTGTTTTTT